This T cell receptor beta chain was identified during a study of shared T cell receptors in the human thymus. Germline V gives CDR1 LNHNV, CDR2 YYDKDF (reference sequence). The CDR3 extends over 18 amino acids. Trimming cost V 0 bases and J 6 bases, with 22 bases left between them. The repertoire was sequenced with immunoSEQ multiplex PCR; TCRdb's copy has only in-frame clones and lacks some. In the table there are about 730,000 clones, 80% to 90% of which are singletons. This sample also belongs to another study, concerning human thymus T cells. That investigation notes: Blood and thymic repertoires both appeared biased in V and J gene usage.

The material sequenced was thymocytes. The TCR sequence derives from a girl younger than two with a congenital heart defect. This chain connects TRBV15 to TRBJ2-3; D ambiguous. In DNA, the CDR3 is TGTGCCACCAGCAGAGATATTTATCTGAGGCGTTCGAGTGATACGCAGTATTTT. Protein product: CATSRDIYLRRSSDTQYF.